The TCR delta chain described here comes from a study of gamma-delta T cells after stem cell transplantation. As to this clone: With only one base between it and a far larger clone, this is likely a read error.

V lost 0 bases to trimming and J lost 3 bases, with 31 bases between them. From germline, CDR1 is GEAIGNYY and CDR2 EKD. The CDR3 has 21 residues. TCRdb reapplied CATT to the RT-PCR reads. The table lists fewer than 12,000 delta-chain clones, 1% to 1.5% of them singletons. The receptor comes from a human donor. It is not recorded whose cells these are; they may come from a transplant donor. The chain carries TRDV2 and TRDJ1; D may be TRDD3 (6 bases). Sample: gamma-delta T cells. CDR3 in DNA: TGTGCCTGTGACACCGTCGCTTCAGTACGGGGGACAGCCATAGCAGCCGATAAACTCATCTTT. Encoded protein: CACDTVASVRGTAIAADKLIF.